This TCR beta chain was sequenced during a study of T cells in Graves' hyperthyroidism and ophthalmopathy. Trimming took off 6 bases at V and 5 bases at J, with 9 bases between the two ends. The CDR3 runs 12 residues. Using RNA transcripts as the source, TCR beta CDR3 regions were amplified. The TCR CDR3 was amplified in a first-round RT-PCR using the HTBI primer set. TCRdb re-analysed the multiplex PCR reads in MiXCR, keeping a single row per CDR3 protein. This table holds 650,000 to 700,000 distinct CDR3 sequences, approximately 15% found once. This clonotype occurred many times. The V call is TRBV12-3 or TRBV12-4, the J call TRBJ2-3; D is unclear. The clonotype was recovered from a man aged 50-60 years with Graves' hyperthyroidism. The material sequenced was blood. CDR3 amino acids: CASSGLQDTQYF. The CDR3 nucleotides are TGTGCCAGCAGCGGATTGCAAGATACGCAGTATTTT.